Reported below is one T cell receptor (beta chain). Its antigen is still unknown. This entry belongs to a study of beta chain features in type 1 diabetes. Study results and caveats: TCRB CDR3s from Type 1 diabetes patients were moderately but significantly shorter in all four CD4+ subsets.

Sorting that relied on CD45RO/CCR7/CD25/CD127/CD95/CD27 yielded CD4+ naive, central memory, regulatory and stem cell-like memory cells. Germline V gene sequence: CDR1 SNHLY, CDR2 FYNNEI. V lost 2 bases and J 0 bases, leaving 9 bases between the germline ends. This CDR3 is built from 15 residues. The authors reverse transcribed all of the isolated RNA, so sequencing captured expressed TCRB transcripts. Sequenced naive, central memory and regulatory T cell samples produced an average of around 4 million reads. Clones were read by immunoSEQ multiplex PCR, and TCRdb kept only the in-frame ones, dropping some. The sample has 150,000 or so clones, roughly 65% seen once.

This receptor was obtained from a man aged 25 to 40 with type 1 diabetes. J is TRBJ2-3 and V is TRBV2; D is ambiguous. Sample: naive CD4+ T cells from blood. In DNA, the CDR3 is TGTGCCAGCAGTGAATTCCTCCCTAGCACAGATACGCAGTATTTT. This encodes CASSEFLPSTDTQYF.